The source of this T cell receptor (beta chain) is a study of molecular identifiers for immune sequencing clone quantification. Each CDR3 protein is one row after TCRdb ran MiXCR on the PCR reads. In the table there are 250,000 to 350,000 distinct CDR3 sequences, about 22% of which are singletons. This CDR3 is built from 14 residues. Germline V gene data show CDR1 as GTSNPN and CDR2 as SVGIG (reference sequence). Trimming took off 5 bases at V and 3 bases at J, with 15 bases between the two ends. Sequenced sample: naive CD8+ T cells from blood, with Jurkat cell RNA spiked in. Sample subset: FACS-sorted CD8+CD4-CCR7+CD45RA+ naive T cells. The sequence derives from a human donor in good health. Some libraries in this study had Jurkat cell RNA spiked in. J is TRBJ2-3 and V is TRBV30; perhaps TRBD1 as D (6 bases). CDR3 residues: CAWGGTEATDTQYF. The CDR3 nucleotides are TGTGCCTGGGGGGGCACAGAGGCTACAGATACGCAGTATTTT. Full variable domain (outside the CDR3, taken from reference TRBV30 and TRBJ2-3): SQTIHQWPATLVQPVGSPLSLECTVEGTSNPNLYWYRQAAGRGLQLLFYSVGIGQISSEVPQNLSASRPQDRQFILSSKKLLLSDSGFYLCAWGGTEATDTQYFGPGTRLTVL.